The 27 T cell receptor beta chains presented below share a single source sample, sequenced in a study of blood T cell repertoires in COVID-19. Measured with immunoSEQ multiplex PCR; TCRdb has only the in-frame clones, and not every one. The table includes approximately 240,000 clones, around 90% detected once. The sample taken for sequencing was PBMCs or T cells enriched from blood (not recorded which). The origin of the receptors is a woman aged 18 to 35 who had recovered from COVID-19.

DNA of the CDR3: TGTGCCACCAGCAGAGATAGACTAGCGGGAGGCGATGAGCAGTTCTTC. The encoded protein is CATSRDRLAGGDEQFF. The genes are TRBV15 and TRBJ2-1, with 13 bases aligning to TRBD2. The germline V gene has CDR1 LNHNV and CDR2 YYDKDF (reference sequence). CDR3 length: 16 residues. The trim removed 0 bases at V and 8 bases at J, leaving 4 bases unmatched.

CDR3 coding DNA: TGTGCCAGCAGCTCAAACAGGGGCGACTATGGCTACACCTTC. The encoded protein is CASSSNRGDYGYTF. V is TRBV9 and J is TRBJ1-2; 7 positions match TRBD1. The CDR3 sequence is 14 residues long. Germline CDR1 is SGDLS and CDR2 is YYNGEE. V shed 4 bases, J shed 3 bases, and the junction held 6 bases outside the gene matches.

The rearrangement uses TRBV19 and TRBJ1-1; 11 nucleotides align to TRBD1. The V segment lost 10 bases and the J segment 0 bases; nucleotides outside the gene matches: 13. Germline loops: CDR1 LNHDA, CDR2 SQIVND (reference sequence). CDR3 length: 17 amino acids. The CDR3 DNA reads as TGTGCCACCATGGACCGGGACAGGGGGAGTTTGAACACTGAAGCTTTCTTT. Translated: CATMDRDRGSLNTEAFF.

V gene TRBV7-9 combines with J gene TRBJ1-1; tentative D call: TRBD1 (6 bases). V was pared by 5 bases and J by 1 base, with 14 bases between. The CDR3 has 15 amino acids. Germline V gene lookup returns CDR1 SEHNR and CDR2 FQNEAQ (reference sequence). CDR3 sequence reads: CASSPRGGSNTEAFF. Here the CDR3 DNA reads TGTGCCAGCAGCCCAAGGGGGGGATCGAACACTGAAGCTTTCTTT.

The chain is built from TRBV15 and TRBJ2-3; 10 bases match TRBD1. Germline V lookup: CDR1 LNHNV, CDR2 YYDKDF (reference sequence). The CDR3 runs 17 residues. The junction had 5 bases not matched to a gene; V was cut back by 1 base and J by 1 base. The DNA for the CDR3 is TGTGCCACCAGCAGAGGTCATGGGACAGGGGGCACAGATACGCAGTATTTT. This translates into CATSRGHGTGGTDTQYF.

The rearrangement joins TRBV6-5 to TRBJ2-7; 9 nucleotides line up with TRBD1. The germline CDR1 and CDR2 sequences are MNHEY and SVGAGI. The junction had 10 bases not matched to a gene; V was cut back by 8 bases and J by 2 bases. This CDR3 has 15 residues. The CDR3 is CASHVPGQGAYEQYF. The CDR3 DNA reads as TGTGCCAGCCATGTACCGGGACAGGGAGCCTACGAGCAGTACTTC.

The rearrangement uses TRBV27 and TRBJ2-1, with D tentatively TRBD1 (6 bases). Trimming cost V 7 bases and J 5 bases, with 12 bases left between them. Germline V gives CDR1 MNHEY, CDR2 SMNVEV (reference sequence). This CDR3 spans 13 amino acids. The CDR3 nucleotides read TGTGCCAGCAACTGGGGGCCGAACAATGAGCAGTTCTTC. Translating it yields CASNWGPNNEQFF.

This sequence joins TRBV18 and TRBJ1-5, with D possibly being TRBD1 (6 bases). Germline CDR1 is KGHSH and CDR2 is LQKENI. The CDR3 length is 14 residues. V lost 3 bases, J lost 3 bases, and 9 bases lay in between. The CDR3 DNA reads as TGTGCCAGCTCACCCGGACAGACCAATCAGCCCCAGCATTTT. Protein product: CASSPGQTNQPQHF.

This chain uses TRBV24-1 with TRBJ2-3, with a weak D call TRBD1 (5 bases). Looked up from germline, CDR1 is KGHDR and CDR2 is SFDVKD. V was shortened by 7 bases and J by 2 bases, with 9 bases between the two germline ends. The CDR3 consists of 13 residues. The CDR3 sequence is CATRDSLTDTQYF. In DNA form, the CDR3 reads TGTGCCACCAGAGACAGCCTCACAGATACGCAGTATTTT.

CDR3: CASRPGTANTGELFF. For the CDR3, the DNA is TGTGCCAGTAGGCCTGGGACAGCGAACACCGGGGAGCTGTTTTTT. J is TRBJ2-2 and V is TRBV19, with TRBD1 identical over 7 bases. This CDR3 is 15 amino acids long. Per the germline V gene, CDR1 is LNHDA and CDR2 is SQIVND (reference sequence). The ends lost 6 bases at V and 0 bases at J; junction bases unmatched: 4.

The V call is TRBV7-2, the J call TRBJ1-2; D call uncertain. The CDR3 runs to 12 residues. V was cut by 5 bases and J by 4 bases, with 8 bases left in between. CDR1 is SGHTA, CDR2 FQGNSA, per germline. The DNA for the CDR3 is TGTGCCAGCAGCAGATACGGCTATGGCTACACCTTC. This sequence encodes CASSRYGYGYTF.

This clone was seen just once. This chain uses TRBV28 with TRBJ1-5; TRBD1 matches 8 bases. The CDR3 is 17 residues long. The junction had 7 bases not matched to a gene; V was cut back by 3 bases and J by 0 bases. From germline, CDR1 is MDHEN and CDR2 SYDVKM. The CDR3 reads CASSLRTGRDSNQPQHF. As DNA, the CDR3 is TGTGCCAGCAGTTTGCGGACAGGGCGGGATAGCAATCAGCCCCAGCATTTT.

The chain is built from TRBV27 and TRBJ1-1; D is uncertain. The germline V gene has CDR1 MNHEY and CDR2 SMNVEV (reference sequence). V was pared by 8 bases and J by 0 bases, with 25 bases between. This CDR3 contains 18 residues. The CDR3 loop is CASFPRGFFLRLNTEAFF. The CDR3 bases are TGTGCCAGCTTTCCCCGGGGATTCTTTCTTCGACTGAACACTGAAGCTTTCTTT.

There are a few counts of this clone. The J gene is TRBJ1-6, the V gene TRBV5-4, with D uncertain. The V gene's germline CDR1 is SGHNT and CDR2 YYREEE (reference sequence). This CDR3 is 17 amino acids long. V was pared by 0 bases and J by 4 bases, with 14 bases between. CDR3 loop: CASSLAQAAGYNSPLHF. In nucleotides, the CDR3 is TGTGCCAGCAGCTTGGCCCAGGCCGCTGGTTATAATTCACCCCTCCACTTT.

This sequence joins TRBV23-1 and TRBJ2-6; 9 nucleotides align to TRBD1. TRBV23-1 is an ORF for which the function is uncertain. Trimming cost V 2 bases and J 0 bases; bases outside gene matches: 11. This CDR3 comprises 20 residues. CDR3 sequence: CASSQGRDREIFSGANVLTF. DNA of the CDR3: TGCGCCAGCAGTCAAGGCCGGGACAGGGAGATCTTCTCTGGGGCCAACGTCCTGACTTTC.

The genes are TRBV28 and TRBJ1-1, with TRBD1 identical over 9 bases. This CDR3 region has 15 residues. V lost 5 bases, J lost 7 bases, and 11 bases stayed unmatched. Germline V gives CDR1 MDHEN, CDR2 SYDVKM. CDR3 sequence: CASSTPGQGVSEAFF. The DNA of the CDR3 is TGTGCCAGCAGTACCCCGGGACAGGGCGTTAGTGAAGCTTTCTTT.

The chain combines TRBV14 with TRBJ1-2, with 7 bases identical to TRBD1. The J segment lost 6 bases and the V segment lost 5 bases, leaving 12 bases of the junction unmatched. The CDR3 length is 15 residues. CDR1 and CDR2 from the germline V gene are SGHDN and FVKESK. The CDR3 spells CASSTGTVGDHGYTF. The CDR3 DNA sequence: TGTGCCAGCAGCACCGGGACAGTTGGTGACCATGGCTACACCTTC.

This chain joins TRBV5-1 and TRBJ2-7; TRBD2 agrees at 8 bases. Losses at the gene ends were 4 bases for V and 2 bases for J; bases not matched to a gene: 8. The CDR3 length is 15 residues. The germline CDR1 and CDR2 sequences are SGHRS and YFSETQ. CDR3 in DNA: TGCGCCAGCAGCCTGATAGCGGGGCCGACCTACGAGCAGTACTTC. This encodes CASSLIAGPTYEQYF. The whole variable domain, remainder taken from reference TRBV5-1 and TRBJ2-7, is KAGVTQTPRYLIKTRGQQVTLSCSPISGHRSVSWYQQTPGQGLQFLFEYFSETQRNKGNFPGRFSGRQFSNSRSEMNVSTLELGDSALYLCASSLIAGPTYEQYFGPGTRLTVT.

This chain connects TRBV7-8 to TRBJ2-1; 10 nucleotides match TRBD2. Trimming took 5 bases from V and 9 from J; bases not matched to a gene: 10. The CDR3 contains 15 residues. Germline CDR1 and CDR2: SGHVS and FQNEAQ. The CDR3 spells CASSPSSSGGFEQFF. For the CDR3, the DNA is TGTGCCAGCAGCCCGAGTTCTAGCGGGGGATTTGAGCAGTTCTTC. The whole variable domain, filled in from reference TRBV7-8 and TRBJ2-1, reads GAGVSQSPRYKVAKRGQDVALRCDPISGHVSLFWYQQALGQGPEFLTYFQNEAQLDKSGLPSDRFFAERPEGSVSTLKIQRTQQEDSAVYLCASSPSSSGGFEQFFGPGTRLTVL.

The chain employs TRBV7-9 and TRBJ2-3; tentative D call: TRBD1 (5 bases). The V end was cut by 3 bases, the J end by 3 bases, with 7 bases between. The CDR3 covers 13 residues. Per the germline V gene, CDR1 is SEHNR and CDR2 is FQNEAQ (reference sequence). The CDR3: CASSFQGTDTQYF. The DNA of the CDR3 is TGTGCCAGCAGCTTCCAGGGAACAGATACGCAGTATTTT.

CDR3 bases: TGTGCCAGCAGCCCCCAAGGAGGGGCGGGGGCCAACGTCCTGACTTTC. Translated, it gives CASSPQGGAGANVLTF. The J gene is TRBJ2-6, the V gene TRBV7-2; D is possibly TRBD2 (6 bases). CDR1 and CDR2 from the germline V gene are SGHTA and FQGNSA. V was cut by 5 bases and J by 4 bases, with 15 bases left in between. This CDR3 has 16 amino acids.

The CDR3 DNA sequence: TGTGCCAGCAGCTTAGGATTCGAGGGTAGCAATCAGCCCCAGCATTTT. Its translation is CASSLGFEGSNQPQHF. The chain is built from TRBV7-9 and TRBJ1-5, with unresolved D. V lost 1 base to trimming and J lost 0 bases, with 10 bases between them. The CDR3 runs 16 residues. Germline V CDR1 and CDR2: SEHNR, FQNEAQ (reference sequence).

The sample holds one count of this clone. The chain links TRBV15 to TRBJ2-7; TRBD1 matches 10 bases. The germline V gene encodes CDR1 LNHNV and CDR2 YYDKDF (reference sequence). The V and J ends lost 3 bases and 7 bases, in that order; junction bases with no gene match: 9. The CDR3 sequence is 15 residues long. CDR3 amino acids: CATSRRTGGYDEQYF. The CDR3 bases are TGTGCCACCAGCAGGAGGACAGGGGGTTACGATGAGCAGTACTTC.

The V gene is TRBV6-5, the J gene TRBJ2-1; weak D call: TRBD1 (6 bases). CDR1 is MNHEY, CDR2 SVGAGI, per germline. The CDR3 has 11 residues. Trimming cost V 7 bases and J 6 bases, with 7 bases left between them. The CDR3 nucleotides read TGTGCCAGCACCAGGGGCAATGAGCAGTTCTTC. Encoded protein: CASTRGNEQFF.

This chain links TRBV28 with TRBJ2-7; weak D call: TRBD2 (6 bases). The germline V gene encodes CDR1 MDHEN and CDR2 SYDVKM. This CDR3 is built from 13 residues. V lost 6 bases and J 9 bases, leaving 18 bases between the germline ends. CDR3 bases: TGTGCCAGCAGGCCAGGGAGGTCTATTGGGCAGTACTTC. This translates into CASRPGRSIGQYF. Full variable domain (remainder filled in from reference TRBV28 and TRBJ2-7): DVKVTQSSRYLVKRTGEKVFLECVQDMDHENMFWYRQDPGLGLRLIYFSYDVKMKEKGDIPEGYSVSREKKERFSLILESASTNQTSMYLCASRPGRSIGQYFGPGTRLTVT.

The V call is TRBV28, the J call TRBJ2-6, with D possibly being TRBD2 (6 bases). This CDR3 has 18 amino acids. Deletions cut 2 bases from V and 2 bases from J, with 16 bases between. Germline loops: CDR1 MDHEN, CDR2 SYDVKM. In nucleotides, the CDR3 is TGTGCCAGCAGTTTAAGTTCCGGGGGAGCTGCTGGGGCCAACGTCCTGACTTTC. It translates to CASSLSSGGAAGANVLTF.

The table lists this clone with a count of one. The CDR3 nucleotides read TGTGCCAGCAGAGAGACAGGGCCTGACAATCAGCCCCAGCATTTT. It yields the protein CASRETGPDNQPQHF. The chain joins TRBV27 to TRBJ1-5; TRBD1 aligns across 7 bases. V lost 6 bases to trimming and J lost 3 bases; unmatched junction nucleotides: 8. The CDR3 spans 15 residues. The germline gives CDR1 MNHEY, CDR2 SMNVEV (reference sequence).